This TCR beta chain was observed in a study of CD8 T cells in ankylosing spondylitis. Trimming pared 2 bases from V and 6 bases from J, leaving 10 bases between. The CDR3 spans 13 residues. The germline V gene has CDR1 MNHEY and CDR2 SMNVEV (reference sequence). TCRdb independently ran MiXCR on the 5' RACE reads; one entry per CDR3 protein. The sample holds around 320,000 distinct CDR3 sequences; more than 20% are singletons and the top ten take 3.5%. This rearrangement joins TRBV27 to TRBJ1-1; D is uncertain. The sample comprised blood, either unsorted or a sorted T cell fraction (not recorded which). The receptor was derived from a female donor with ankylosing spondylitis or in good health (not recorded which). CDR3 sequence reads: CASSLVISAEAFF. The CDR3 DNA reads TGTGCCAGCAGTTTAGTTATTAGTGCTGAAGCTTTCTTT.